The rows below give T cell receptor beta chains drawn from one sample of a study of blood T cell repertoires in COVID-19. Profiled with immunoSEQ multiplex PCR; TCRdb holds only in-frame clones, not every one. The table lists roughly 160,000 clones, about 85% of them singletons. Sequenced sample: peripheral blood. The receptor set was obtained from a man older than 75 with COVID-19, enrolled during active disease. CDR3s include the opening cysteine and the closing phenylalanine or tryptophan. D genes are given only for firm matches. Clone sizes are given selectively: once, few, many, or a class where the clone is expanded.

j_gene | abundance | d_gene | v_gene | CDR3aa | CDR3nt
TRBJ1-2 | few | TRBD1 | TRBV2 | CASSEQGAEGYTF | TGTGCCAGCAGTGAACAGGGGGCGGAGGGCTACACCTTC
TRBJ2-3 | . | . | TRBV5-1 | CASTPSLSGQVSTDTQYF | TGCGCCAGCACCCCATCCCTCAGCGGGCAAGTCAGCACAGATACGCAGTATTTT
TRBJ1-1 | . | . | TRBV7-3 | CASSSSNRGEAFF | TGTGCCAGCAGCTCAAGTAATCGGGGGGAAGCTTTCTTT
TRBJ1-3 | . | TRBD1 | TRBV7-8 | CASSLAQGAGNTIYF | TGTGCCAGCAGCTTAGCCCAGGGGGCTGGAAACACCATATATTTT
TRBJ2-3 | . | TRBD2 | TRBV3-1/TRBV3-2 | CASSPGGLDTQYF | TGTGCCAGCAGCCCGGGGGGGCTAGATACGCAGTATTTT
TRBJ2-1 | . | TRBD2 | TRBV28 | CASTPGASGGTEQFF | TGTGCCAGCACCCCGGGCGCTAGCGGGGGCACTGAGCAGTTCTTC
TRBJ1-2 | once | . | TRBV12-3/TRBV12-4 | CASSFGYGYTF | TGTGCCAGCAGTTTCGGTTATGGCTACACCTTC
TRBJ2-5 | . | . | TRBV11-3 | CASSLGQIIETQYF | TGTGCCAGCAGCCTGGGGCAGATTATAGAGACCCAGTACTTC
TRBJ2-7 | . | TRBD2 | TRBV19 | CASSIGTSGGSPYEQYF | TGTGCCAGTAGTATCGGGACTAGCGGGGGATCACCCTACGAGCAGTACTTC
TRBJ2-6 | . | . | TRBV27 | CASWISGASVLTF | TGTGCCAGCTGGATCTCTGGGGCCAGCGTCCTGACTTTC
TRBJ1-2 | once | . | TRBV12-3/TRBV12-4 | CASSFSGGYGYTF | TGTGCCAGCAGTTTTAGCGGGGGCTATGGCTACACCTTC
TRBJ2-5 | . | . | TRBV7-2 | CASSLSRLQETQYF | TGTGCCAGCAGCTTAAGCAGGTTACAAGAGACCCAGTACTTC
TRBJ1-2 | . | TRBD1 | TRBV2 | CASRTGTDYGYTF | TGTGCCAGCAGGACCGGGACAGACTATGGCTACACCTTC
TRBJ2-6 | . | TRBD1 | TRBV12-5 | CASGLFGTGVAGANVLTF | TGTGCTAGTGGTTTGTTCGGGACAGGGGTTGCCGGGGCCAACGTCCTGACTTTC
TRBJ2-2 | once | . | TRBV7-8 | CASSLASGPGGGTGELFF | TGTGCCAGCAGCTTAGCATCGGGACCGGGGGGCGGAACCGGGGAGCTGTTTTTT
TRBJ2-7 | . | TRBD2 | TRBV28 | CASSLWTSGTYEQYF | TGTGCCAGCAGTTTATGGACTAGCGGCACCTACGAGCAGTACTTC
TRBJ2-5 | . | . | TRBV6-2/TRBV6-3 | CASSPGQLYQETQYF | TGTGCCAGCAGTCCCGGACAATTGTACCAAGAGACCCAGTACTTC
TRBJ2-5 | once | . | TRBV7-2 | CASSLASSLQETQYF | TGTGCCAGCAGCTTAGCGTCGAGCCTTCAAGAGACCCAGTACTTC
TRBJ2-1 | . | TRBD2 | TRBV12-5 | CASDQRAGTTYNEQFF | TGTGCTAGTGACCAGAGAGCGGGGACGACTTACAATGAGCAGTTCTTC
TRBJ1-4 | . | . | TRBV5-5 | CASSLELPYEKLFF | TGTGCCAGCAGCTTGGAGCTGCCTTATGAAAAACTGTTTTTT
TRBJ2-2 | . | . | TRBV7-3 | CASSSGRENTGELFF | TGTGCCAGCAGCTCCGGACGGGAGAACACCGGGGAGCTGTTTTTT
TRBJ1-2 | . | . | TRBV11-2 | CASSRRGYGYTF | TGTGCCAGCAGCCGCAGGGGCTATGGCTACACCTTC
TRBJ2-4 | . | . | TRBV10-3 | CAIRPDSARRENIQYF | TGTGCCATCAGGCCGGACAGCGCCCGTCGGGAAAACATTCAGTACTTC
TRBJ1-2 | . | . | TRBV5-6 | CASSLRTGINYGYTF | TGTGCCAGCAGCTTGAGAACAGGGATTAACTATGGCTACACCTTC
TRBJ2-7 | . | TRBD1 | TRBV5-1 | CASTRAGGTGTYEQYF | TGCGCCAGCACGAGGGCAGGGGGCACAGGTACCTACGAGCAGTACTTC
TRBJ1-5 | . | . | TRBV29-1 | CSVGGGRGQPQHF | TGCAGCGTTGGGGGGGGTCGAGGCCAGCCCCAGCATTTT
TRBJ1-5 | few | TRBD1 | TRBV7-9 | CASSTGARQPQHF | TGTGCCAGCAGCACAGGGGCCCGTCAGCCCCAGCATTTT
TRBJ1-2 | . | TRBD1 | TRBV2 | CASSQGQAYYGYTF | TGTGCCAGCAGTCAGGGACAGGCTTACTATGGCTACACCTTC
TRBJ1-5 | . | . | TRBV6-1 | CASSEAPNSNQPQHF | TGTGCCAGCAGTGAAGCTCCAAATAGCAATCAGCCCCAGCATTTT